Below, 21 T cell receptor beta chains from the same sample are listed, as sequenced in a study of blood T cell repertoires in COVID-19. The table came from immunoSEQ multiplex PCR; TCRdb's copy has only in-frame clones and leaves some out. Of some 290,000 clones listed, around 87% are singletons. Sequencing was carried out using peripheral blood. The receptors stem from a woman aged 50 to 60 who had recovered from COVID-19.

V usage is TRBV6-5 and J usage is TRBJ2-1, with D possibly TRBD1 on 6 matching bases. The CDR3 has 13 amino acids. Germline assignment: CDR1 MNHEY and CDR2 SVGAGI. Trimming pared 4 bases from V and 10 bases from J, leaving 14 bases between. The CDR3 loop reads CASSSGGGREQFF. The CDR3 DNA follows: TGTGCCAGCAGTTCTGGTGGGGGCCGGGAGCAGTTCTTC.

This CDR3 is CASRNRADSPLHF. CDR3 coding DNA: TGTGCCAGCAGGAACAGGGCCGATTCACCCCTCCACTTT. The chain combines TRBV27 with TRBJ1-6; D possibly corresponds to TRBD1 (6 bases). Germline V lookup: CDR1 MNHEY, CDR2 SMNVEV (reference sequence). V dropped 6 bases and J dropped 8 bases, with 11 bases sitting between them. This CDR3 has 13 residues.

V and J are TRBV4-2 and TRBJ1-4, with D perhaps matching TRBD1 (5 bases). Trimming left V 8 bases short and J 5 bases short, with 15 bases between. Germline CDR1 reads LGHNA; CDR2 reads YNFKEQ. This CDR3 region has 14 residues. CDR3 amino acids: CASRGHSENEKLFF. CDR3 coding DNA: TGTGCCAGCCGCGGACATTCGGAAAATGAAAAACTGTTTTTT.

This clone was seen a few times. The gene calls are TRBV6-5 and TRBJ1-1; weak D call: TRBD1 (5 bases). V lost 4 bases, J lost 1 base, and 10 bases lay in between. The CDR3 has 14 amino acids. Germline assignment: CDR1 MNHEY and CDR2 SVGAGI. The CDR3 loop is CASSFAGSNTEAFF. In DNA form, the CDR3 reads TGTGCCAGCAGTTTTGCAGGGTCGAACACTGAAGCTTTCTTT.

This clone was seen a few times. The genes are TRBV6-5 and TRBJ2-7; 8 bases match TRBD1. This CDR3 is built from 13 residues. The junction had 5 bases not matched to a gene; V was cut back by 6 bases and J by 4 bases. CDR1 and CDR2 (germline): MNHEY, SVGAGI. The CDR3 reads CASRYTGGYEQYF. DNA for the CDR3: TGTGCCAGCAGGTACACAGGGGGTTACGAGCAGTACTTC.

This clone was counted many times. The chain uses TRBV6-5 and TRBJ2-7, with TRBD1 identical over 7 bases. The trim removed 6 bases at V and 0 bases at J, leaving 5 bases unmatched. This CDR3 is 14 amino acids long. Germline CDR1 MNHEY, CDR2 SVGAGI. CDR3 in amino acids: CASSPRGSSYEQYF. CDR3 nucleotides: TGTGCCAGCAGCCCCAGGGGGAGCTCCTACGAGCAGTACTTC.

The chain combines TRBV3-1 (or the pseudogene TRBV3-2) with TRBJ1-2; D ambiguous. Germline CDR1 is LGHDT and CDR2 is YNNKEL (reference sequence). The CDR3 has 11 residues. With 2 bases removed from V and 4 bases from J, the gap between germline ends came to 2 bases. CDR3 sequence: CASSQLYGYTF. The CDR3, as DNA: TGTGCCAGCAGCCAACTCTATGGCTACACCTTC.

This clone showed up just once. This chain uses TRBV24-1 with TRBJ2-1; TRBD2 aligns across 10 bases. J was trimmed by 5 bases and V by 7 bases; bases with no gene match: 4. Germline-derived CDR1 and CDR2 are KGHDR and SFDVKD. The CDR3 is 14 residues long. The CDR3 reads CATSPSGGHNEQFF. The DNA for the CDR3 is TGTGCCACCAGCCCTAGCGGGGGACACAATGAGCAGTTCTTC.

V usage is TRBV24-1 and J usage is TRBJ2-1, with 12 bases fitting TRBD2. The trim removed 2 bases at V and 7 bases at J, leaving 5 bases unmatched. CDR3 length: 16 residues. Germline CDR1 is KGHDR and CDR2 is SFDVKD. The CDR3 DNA reads TGTGCCACCAGTGATTCCTCTAGCGGGAGGGTTAATGAGCAGTTCTTC. Its translation: CATSDSSSGRVNEQFF.

The chain combines TRBV4-1 with TRBJ2-2; 8 positions match TRBD2. The V gene's germline CDR1 is MGHRA and CDR2 YSYEKL. Losses at the gene ends were 5 bases for V and 3 bases for J; bases not matched to a gene: 5. This CDR3 contains 15 residues. Here the CDR3 DNA reads TGCGCCAGCAGCAACGCGGGGGGCGACACCGGGGAGCTGTTTTTT. Amino acid sequence: CASSNAGGDTGELFF.

In nucleotides, the CDR3 is TGTGCCTGGAAAGAACCGGGACACGGGAGGGCTGGCTACACCTTC. Protein product: CAWKEPGHGRAGYTF. J is TRBJ1-2 and V is TRBV30, with D possibly matching TRBD1 (6 bases). Trimming took 4 bases from V and 7 from J, leaving 22 bases between them. CDR3 length: 15 amino acids. Germline V gives CDR1 GTSNPN, CDR2 SVGIG (reference sequence).

V gene TRBV5-6 combines with J gene TRBJ2-1; D uncertain. V lost 1 base, J lost 13 bases, and 12 bases lay in between. Germline values: CDR1 SGHDT, CDR2 YYEEEE. The CDR3 spans 12 residues. The CDR3 nucleotides read TGTGCCAGCAGCTTGATTACTCGGGTACAGTTCTTC. Translating it yields CASSLITRVQFF.

This chain joins TRBV5-5 and TRBJ1-2; TRBD1 might be the D (5 bases). Between the trimmed V and J ends, which lost 0 bases and 3 bases, there was a span of 9 bases. The CDR3 covers 14 residues. CDR1 is SGHKS, CDR2 YYEKEE, per germline (reference sequence). CDR3 region: CASSLDGADYGYTF. CDR3 bases: TGTGCCAGCAGCTTGGATGGGGCGGACTATGGCTACACCTTC.

This sequence joins TRBV6-5 and TRBJ1-3; D is possibly TRBD1 (5 bases). The V gene lost 7 bases and the J gene lost 3 bases, with 13 bases spanning the gap. CDR3 size: 14 residues. CDR1 and CDR2 from the germline V gene are MNHEY and SVGAGI. CDR3 nucleotides: TGTGCCAGCACTCCCGGGACTGATGGAAACACCATATATTTT. Residues: CASTPGTDGNTIYF.

The chain employs TRBV9 and TRBJ1-4, with a possible D match to TRBD1 (5 bases). The CDR3 covers 13 residues. Germline V CDR1 and CDR2: SGDLS, YYNGEE. V lost 2 bases and J 5 bases, leaving 7 bases between the germline ends. This CDR3 is CASSVGLNEKLFF. The CDR3 nucleotides read TGTGCCAGCAGCGTGGGGCTAAATGAAAAACTGTTTTTT.

Concerning this clone: Other nucleotide sequences in the sample specify the same CDR3. The chain employs TRBV6-5 and TRBJ1-1; 7 bases align to TRBD1. CDR3 length: 14 amino acids. Germline CDR1 MNHEY, CDR2 SVGAGI. V shed 6 bases, J shed 0 bases, and the junction held 4 bases outside the gene matches. CDR3 residues: CASRNRGLNTEAFF. CDR3 DNA: TGTGCCAGCAGGAACAGGGGATTGAACACTGAAGCTTTCTTT.

This chain links TRBV19 with TRBJ1-2; D unclear. This CDR3 comprises 16 residues. Trimming stripped 4 bases from V and 2 bases from J, with 17 bases between. CDR1 LNHDA and CDR2 SQIVND come from the germline V gene (reference sequence). The CDR3 loop is CASSSGYRRRNYGYTF. The CDR3 bases are TGTGCCAGTAGTAGTGGGTACAGACGCCGGAACTATGGCTACACCTTC.

The rearrangement joins TRBV5-1 to TRBJ2-7; the match to TRBD1 covers 7 bases. V dropped 6 bases and J dropped 3; count of bases not matched to a gene: 6. The CDR3 is made up of 13 amino acids. The germline gives CDR1 SGHRS, CDR2 YFSETQ. The CDR3 coding sequence is TGCGCCAGCACCAAGACAGGGATCTACGAGCAGTACTTC. It yields the protein CASTKTGIYEQYF. The variable domain in full, with the rest retrieved from reference TRBV5-1 and TRBJ2-7, is KAGVTQTPRYLIKTRGQQVTLSCSPISGHRSVSWYQQTPGQGLQFLFEYFSETQRNKGNFPGRFSGRQFSNSRSEMNVSTLELGDSALYLCASTKTGIYEQYFGPGTRLTVT.

CDR3 in amino acids: CASSPSGEGTEAFF. CDR3 nucleotides: TGTGCCAGCTCACCATCAGGAGAGGGCACTGAAGCTTTCTTT. The gene calls are TRBV18 and TRBJ1-1; D is ambiguous. This CDR3 has 14 amino acids. Trimming shortened V by 2 bases and J by 4 bases, and 11 bases separated the two germline ends. CDR1 and CDR2 (germline): KGHSH, LQKENI.

This clone was observed a few times. This sequence joins TRBV7-9 and TRBJ1-3, with D possibly being TRBD1 (6 bases). Looked up from germline, CDR1 is SEHNR and CDR2 is FQNEAQ (reference sequence). Trimming removed 5 bases from V and 6 bases from J, with 17 bases in between. The CDR3 spans 15 residues. This CDR3 reads CASSQSGQPVNTIYF. As DNA, the CDR3 is TGTGCCAGCAGCCAGTCCGGACAGCCTGTAAACACCATATATTTT. Complete variable domain (other parts from reference TRBV7-9 and TRBJ1-3): DTGVSQNPRHKITKRGQNVTFRCDPISEHNRLYWYRQTLGQGPEFLTYFQNEAQLEKSRLLSDRFSAERPKGSFSTLEIQRTEQGDSAMYLCASSQSGQPVNTIYFGEGSWLTVV.

The chain recombines TRBV7-3 with TRBJ2-1, with 8 nucleotides matching TRBD1. This CDR3 comprises 15 residues. The V gene's germline CDR1 is SGHTA and CDR2 FQGTGA. The V and J ends lost 0 bases and 10 bases, in that order; junction bases with no gene match: 8. The CDR3 bases are TGTGCCAGCAGCTTAACGCAGGGGGCGAACGGGGAGCAGTTCTTC. Its translation is CASSLTQGANGEQFF.